This T cell receptor (beta chain) appears in the sequencing data of a study of blood T cell repertoires in COVID-19. In the study overall: The study drew acute and convalescent COVID-19 samples from the United States, Italy and Spain. The analysed material was cDNA or gDNA that came from T cells, B-cell-depleted T cells, or PBMCs.

This CDR3 is built from 11 residues. Germline CDR1 reads MDHEN; CDR2 reads SYDVKM. V gave up 4 bases and J gave up 4 bases, with 4 bases separating them. Source study methods: Reference gene primers were amplified, and this amplification served to estimate nucleated cell counts. Repertoires were generated with immunoSEQ multiplex PCR, while TCRdb's copy carries only in-frame clones and drops some. V, J and clone size were drawn from that table, and D and trimming were deduced from the DNA. The repertoire consists of around 170,000 clones, with 83% occurring once and the leading ten covering under 7.5%.

The source of this sequence is a middle-aged woman with acute or convalescent COVID-19. Input material: peripheral blood. The chain combines TRBV28 with TRBJ1-2; D not certain. The CDR3 coding sequence is TGTGCCAGCAGTTGGCTCTATGGCTACACCTTC. Translated, it gives CASSWLYGYTF.